The present entry profiles one TCR beta chain with its context. Its matching antigen is unknown. This sample was included in a study of T cell responses to AZD1222 COVID-19 vaccine. Deletions cut 5 bases from V and 1 base from J, with 8 bases between. Germline CDR1 reads MNHEY; CDR2 reads SMNVEV (reference sequence). This CDR3 has 13 amino acids. Sequencing used immunoSEQ multiplex PCR; TCRdb keeps in-frame clones, though not all of them. The data show about 92,000 clones, about nine tenths seen once. Overall study results and limits: Nearly half of unique spike-specific TCRs reportedly avoided B.1.351 and B.1.1.7 mutated regions. Seropositive at baseline were only 5 or 6 AZD1222 recipients. None of the repertoires were sampled until the peak T cell response had passed.

The specimen comprised peripheral blood, sampled on day 0 of AZD1222 vaccination. The chain employs TRBV27 and TRBJ1-1, with D unclear. This clonotype was sampled from an adult in good health. This CDR3 is CASSRGGNTEAFF. The DNA for the CDR3 is TGTGCCAGCAGTAGAGGAGGGAACACTGAAGCTTTCTTT.